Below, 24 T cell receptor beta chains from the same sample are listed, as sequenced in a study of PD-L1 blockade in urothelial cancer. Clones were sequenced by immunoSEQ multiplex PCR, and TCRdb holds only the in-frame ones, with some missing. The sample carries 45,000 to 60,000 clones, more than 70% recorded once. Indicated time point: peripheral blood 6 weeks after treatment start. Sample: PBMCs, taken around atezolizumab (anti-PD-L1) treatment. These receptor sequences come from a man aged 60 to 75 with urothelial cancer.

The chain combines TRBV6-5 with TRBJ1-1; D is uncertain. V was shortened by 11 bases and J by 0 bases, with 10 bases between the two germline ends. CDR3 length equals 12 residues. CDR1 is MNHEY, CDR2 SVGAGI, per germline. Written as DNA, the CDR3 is TGTGCCGCGGGGAGGTTGAACACTGAAGCTTTCTTT. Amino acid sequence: CAAGRLNTEAFF.

This chain's CDR3 is CASSLGGSDTQYF. The CDR3 bases are TGTGCCAGCAGCTTAGGCGGGTCAGATACGCAGTATTTT. The chain uses TRBV7-9 and TRBJ2-3, with a tentative D call TRBD2 (5 bases). V dropped 1 base and J dropped 4 bases, with 6 bases sitting between them. The CDR3 totals 13 residues. CDR1 and CDR2 (germline): SEHNR, FQNEAQ (reference sequence).

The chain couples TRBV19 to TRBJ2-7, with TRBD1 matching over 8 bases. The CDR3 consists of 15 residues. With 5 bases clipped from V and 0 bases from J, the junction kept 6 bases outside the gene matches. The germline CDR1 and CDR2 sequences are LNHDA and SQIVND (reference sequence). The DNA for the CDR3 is TGTGCCAGTAGTTCCATCACAGGGGGCTCCTACGAGCAGTACTTC. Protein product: CASSSITGGSYEQYF.

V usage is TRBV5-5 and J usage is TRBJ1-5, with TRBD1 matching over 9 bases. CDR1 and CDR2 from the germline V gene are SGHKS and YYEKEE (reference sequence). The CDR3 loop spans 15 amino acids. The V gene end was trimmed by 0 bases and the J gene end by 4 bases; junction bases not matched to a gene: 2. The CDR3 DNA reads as TGTGCCAGCAGCTTGGAGGGACAGGGAAATCAGCCCCAGCATTTT. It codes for CASSLEGQGNQPQHF.

For the CDR3, the DNA is TGCGCCAGCAGCTTGGCCGGACACTCAGCAGCATACGAGCAGTACTTC. Translating gives CASSLAGHSAAYEQYF. V and J are TRBV5-1 and TRBJ2-7; weak D call: TRBD1 (5 bases). This CDR3 comprises 16 residues. Trimming left V 0 bases short and J 4 bases short, with 17 bases between. Germline assignment: CDR1 SGHRS and CDR2 YFSETQ.

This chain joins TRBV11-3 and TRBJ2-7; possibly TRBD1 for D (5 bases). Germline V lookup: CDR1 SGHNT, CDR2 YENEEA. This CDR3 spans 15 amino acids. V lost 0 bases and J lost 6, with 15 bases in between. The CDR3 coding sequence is TGTGCCAGCAGCTTAGATCCAGGGTACTCCAGCGAGCAGTACTTC. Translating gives CASSLDPGYSSEQYF.

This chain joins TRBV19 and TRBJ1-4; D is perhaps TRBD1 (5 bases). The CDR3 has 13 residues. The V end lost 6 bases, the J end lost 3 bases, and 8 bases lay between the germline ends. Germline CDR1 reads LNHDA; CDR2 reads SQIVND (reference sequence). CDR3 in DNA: TGTGCCAGTAGGGGGGGGTCTAATGAAAAACTGTTTTTT. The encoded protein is CASRGGSNEKLFF.

DNA for the CDR3: TGTGCCACCAGCAGAGATCGGGACAGGCTTTACGAGCAGTACTTC. Its translation is CATSRDRDRLYEQYF. J is TRBJ2-7 and V is TRBV15; the match to TRBD1 covers 8 bases. The CDR3 consists of 15 residues. V lost 0 bases and J lost 4; bases outside the gene matches: 5. Per the germline V gene, CDR1 is LNHNV and CDR2 is YYDKDF (reference sequence). Drawing the rest from reference TRBV15 and TRBJ2-7, the complete variable domain is DAMVIQNPRYQVTQFGKPVTLSCSQTLNHNVMYWYQQKSSQAPKLLFHYYDKDFNNEADTPDNFQSRRPNTSFCFLDIRSPGLGDTAMYLCATSRDRDRLYEQYFGPGTRLTVT.

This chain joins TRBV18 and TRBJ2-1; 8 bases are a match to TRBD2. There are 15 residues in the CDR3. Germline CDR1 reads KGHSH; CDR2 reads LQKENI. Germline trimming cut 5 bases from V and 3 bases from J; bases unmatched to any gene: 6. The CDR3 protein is CASSSTSGVYNEQFF. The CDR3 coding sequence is TGTGCCAGCTCATCAACTAGCGGAGTCTACAATGAGCAGTTCTTC.

The CDR3 DNA follows: TGTGCCAGCATCGGACAGGGGTTCAATGAGCAGTTCTTC. Translation: CASIGQGFNEQFF. The chain joins TRBV7-2 to TRBJ2-1, with TRBD1 matching 9 bases. Germline V gene data show CDR1 as SGHTA and CDR2 as FQGNSA. CDR3 length: 13 amino acids. With V trimmed by 7 bases and J by 6 bases, 4 bases remained unmatched.

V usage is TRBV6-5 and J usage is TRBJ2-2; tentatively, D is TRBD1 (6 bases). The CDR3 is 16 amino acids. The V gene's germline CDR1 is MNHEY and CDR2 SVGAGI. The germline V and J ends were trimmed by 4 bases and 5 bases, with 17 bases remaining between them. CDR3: CASSLQGGRRTGELFF. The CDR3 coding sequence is TGTGCCAGCAGTTTACAGGGCGGGCGGCGGACCGGGGAGCTGTTTTTT.

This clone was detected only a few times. CDR3 residues: CASSQKTGGGTGELFF. CDR3 sequence (DNA): TGCGCCAGCAGCCAAAAGACAGGGGGCGGCACCGGGGAGCTGTTTTTT. V usage is TRBV4-3 and J usage is TRBJ2-2; 10 bases match TRBD1. The germline V gene encodes CDR1 LGHNA and CDR2 YSLEER. Trimming cost V 2 bases and J 4 bases; bases outside gene matches: 4. The CDR3 is 16 residues long.

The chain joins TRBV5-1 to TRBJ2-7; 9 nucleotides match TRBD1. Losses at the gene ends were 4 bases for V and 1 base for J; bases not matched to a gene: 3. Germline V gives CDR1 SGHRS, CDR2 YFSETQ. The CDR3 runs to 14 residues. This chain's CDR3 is CASSKGQGSYEQYF. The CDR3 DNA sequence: TGCGCCAGCAGCAAGGGACAGGGTTCCTACGAGCAGTACTTC.

CDR3 region: CAISEETGSQAFF. For the CDR3, the DNA is TGTGCCATCAGTGAGGAGACAGGTTCCCAAGCTTTCTTT. This chain uses TRBV10-3 with TRBJ1-1; tentatively, D is TRBD1 (6 bases). The V gene lost 2 bases and the J gene lost 9 bases, with 13 bases spanning the gap. The V gene's germline CDR1 is ENHRY and CDR2 SYGVKD. There are 13 residues in the CDR3.

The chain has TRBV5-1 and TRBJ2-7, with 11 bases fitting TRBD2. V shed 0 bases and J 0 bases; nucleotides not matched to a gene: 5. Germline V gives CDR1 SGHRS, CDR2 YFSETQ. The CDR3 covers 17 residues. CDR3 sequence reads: CASSLAPGLAASYEQYF. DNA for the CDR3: TGCGCCAGCAGCTTGGCCCCGGGACTAGCGGCCTCCTACGAGCAGTACTTC.

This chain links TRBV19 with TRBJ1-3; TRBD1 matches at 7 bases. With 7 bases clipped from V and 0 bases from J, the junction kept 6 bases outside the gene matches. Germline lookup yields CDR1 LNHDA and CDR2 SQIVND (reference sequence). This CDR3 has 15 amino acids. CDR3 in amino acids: CASMGQLFSGNTIYF. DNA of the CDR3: TGTGCCAGTATGGGACAGCTATTCTCTGGAAACACCATATATTTT.

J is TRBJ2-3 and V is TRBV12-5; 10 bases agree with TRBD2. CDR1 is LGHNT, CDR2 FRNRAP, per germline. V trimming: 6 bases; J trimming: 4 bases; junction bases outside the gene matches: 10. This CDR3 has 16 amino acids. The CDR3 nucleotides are TGTGCTAGTGGAAGACGACTGACTAGCGGGTCAGATACGCAGTATTTT. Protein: CASGRRLTSGSDTQYF.

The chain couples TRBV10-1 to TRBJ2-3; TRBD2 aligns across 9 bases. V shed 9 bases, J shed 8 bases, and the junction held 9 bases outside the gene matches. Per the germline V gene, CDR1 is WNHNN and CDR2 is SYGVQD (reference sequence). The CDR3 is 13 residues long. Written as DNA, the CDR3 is TGCGCCAGTGCTCCTAGCGGGATAGGTACGCAGTATTTT. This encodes CASAPSGIGTQYF.

The CDR3 loop is CASSLVVAGGSYEQYF. DNA for the CDR3: TGTGCCAGCAGTTTAGTAGTAGCGGGAGGCTCCTACGAGCAGTACTTC. The genes are TRBV28 and TRBJ2-7, with 10 bases that match TRBD2. After removal of 2 bases from V and 0 bases from J, the junction contained 4 bases not matched to a gene. In germline, CDR1 is MDHEN, CDR2 SYDVKM. The CDR3 loop spans 16 amino acids.

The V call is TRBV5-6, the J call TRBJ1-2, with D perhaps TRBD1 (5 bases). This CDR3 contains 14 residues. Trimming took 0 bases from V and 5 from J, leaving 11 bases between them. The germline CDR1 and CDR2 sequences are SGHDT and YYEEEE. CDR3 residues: CASSLGGGKYGYTF. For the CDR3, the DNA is TGTGCCAGCAGCTTGGGGGGGGGAAAGTATGGCTACACCTTC.

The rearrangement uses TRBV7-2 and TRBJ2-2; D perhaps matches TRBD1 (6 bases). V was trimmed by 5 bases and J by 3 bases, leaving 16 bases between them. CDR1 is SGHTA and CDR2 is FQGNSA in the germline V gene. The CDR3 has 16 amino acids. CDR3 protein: CASSLNRVEYTGELFF. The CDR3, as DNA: TGTGCCAGCAGCCTGAACAGGGTTGAGTACACCGGGGAGCTGTTTTTT.

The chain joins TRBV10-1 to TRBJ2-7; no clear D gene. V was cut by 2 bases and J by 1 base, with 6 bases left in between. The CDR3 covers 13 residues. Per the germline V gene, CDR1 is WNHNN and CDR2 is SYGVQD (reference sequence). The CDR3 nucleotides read TGCGCCAGCAGTGAGGGCAGTTCCTACGAGCAGTACTTC. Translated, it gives CASSEGSSYEQYF.

This CDR3 reads CASSLGGTANTGELFF. Here the CDR3 DNA reads TGCGCCAGCAGCTTGGGTGGGACAGCCAACACCGGGGAGCTGTTTTTT. The rearrangement links TRBV5-1 to TRBJ2-2, with 7 positions matching TRBD1. Germline assignment: CDR1 SGHRS and CDR2 YFSETQ. V shed 0 bases and J 2 bases; nucleotides not matched to a gene: 4. There are 16 residues in the CDR3. Looking up the rest from reference TRBV5-1 and TRBJ2-2 gives the full variable domain: KAGVTQTPRYLIKTRGQQVTLSCSPISGHRSVSWYQQTPGQGLQFLFEYFSETQRNKGNFPGRFSGRQFSNSRSEMNVSTLELGDSALYLCASSLGGTANTGELFFGEGSRLTVL.

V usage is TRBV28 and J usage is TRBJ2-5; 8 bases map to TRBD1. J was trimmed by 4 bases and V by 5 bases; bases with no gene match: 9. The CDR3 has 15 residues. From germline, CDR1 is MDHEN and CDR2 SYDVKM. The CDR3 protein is CASSPGQGGGETQYF. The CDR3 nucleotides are TGTGCCAGCAGTCCCGGACAGGGAGGTGGAGAGACCCAGTACTTC.